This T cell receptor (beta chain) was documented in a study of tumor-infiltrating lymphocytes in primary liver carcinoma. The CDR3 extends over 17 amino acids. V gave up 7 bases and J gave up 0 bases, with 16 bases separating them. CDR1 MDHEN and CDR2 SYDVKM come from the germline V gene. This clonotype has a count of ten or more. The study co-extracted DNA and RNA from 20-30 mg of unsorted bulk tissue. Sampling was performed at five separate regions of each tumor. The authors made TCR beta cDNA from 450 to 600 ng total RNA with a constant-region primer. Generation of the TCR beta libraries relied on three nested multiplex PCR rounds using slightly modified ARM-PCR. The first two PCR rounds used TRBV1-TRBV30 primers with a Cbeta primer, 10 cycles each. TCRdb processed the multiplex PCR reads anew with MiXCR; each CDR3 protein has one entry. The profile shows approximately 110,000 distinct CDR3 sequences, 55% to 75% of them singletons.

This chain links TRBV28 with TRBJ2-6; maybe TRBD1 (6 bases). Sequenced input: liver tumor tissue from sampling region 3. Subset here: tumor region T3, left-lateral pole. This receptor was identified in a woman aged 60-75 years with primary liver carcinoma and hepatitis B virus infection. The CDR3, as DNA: TGTGCCAGCATCGAAGGGGGTTCAAGCTCTGGGGCCAACGTCCTGACTTTC. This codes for CASIEGGSSSGANVLTF. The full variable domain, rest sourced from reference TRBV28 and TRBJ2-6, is DVKVTQSSRYLVKRTGEKVFLECVQDMDHENMFWYRQDPGLGLRLIYFSYDVKMKEKGDIPEGYSVSREKKERFSLILESASTNQTSMYLCASIEGGSSSGANVLTFGAGSRLTVL.